This entry lists 27 T cell receptor beta chains sequenced from one sample in a study of T cell responses to AZD1222 COVID-19 vaccine. TCRdb keeps only in-frame clones here, not all; method: immunoSEQ multiplex PCR. The data contain about 110,000 clones, about 90% of them singletons. The sequencing here drew on peripheral blood, taken 28 days after the second AZD1222 dose. These TCRs come from an adult who received the AZD1222 COVID-19 vaccine.

DNA of the CDR3: TGCGCCAGCAGCCCTCGAGTGACGGAAGAGACCCAGTACTTC. This codes for CASSPRVTEETQYF. The chain combines TRBV5-1 with TRBJ2-5; D uncertain. Germline lookup yields CDR1 SGHRS and CDR2 YFSETQ. The V end lost 4 bases, the J end lost 3 bases, and 13 bases lay between the germline ends. This CDR3 comprises 14 residues.

The CDR3 loop reads CATSDNNPGTNQETQYF. In DNA, the CDR3 is TGTGCCACCAGTGATAACAATCCGGGTACCAACCAAGAGACCCAGTACTTC. The chain has TRBV24-1 and TRBJ2-5, with no clear D. The CDR3 contains 17 residues. The V gene lost 3 bases and the J gene lost 0 bases, with 16 bases spanning the gap. Looked up from germline, CDR1 is KGHDR and CDR2 is SFDVKD.

This chain connects TRBV11-2 to TRBJ2-3; 8 bases line up with TRBD2. The CDR3 totals 15 residues. Germline V CDR1 and CDR2: SGHAT, FQNNGV. The J segment lost 2 bases and the V segment lost 5 bases, leaving 6 bases of the junction unmatched. The CDR3: CASSAGLGITDTQYF. As DNA, the CDR3 is TGTGCCAGCAGCGCGGGACTAGGGATCACAGATACGCAGTATTTT.

The chain is built from TRBV7-9 and TRBJ1-1; 9 bases match TRBD1. The trim removed 11 bases at V and 10 bases at J, leaving 5 bases unmatched. The CDR3 runs to 10 residues. Germline values: CDR1 SEHNR, CDR2 FQNEAQ (reference sequence). This CDR3 reads CAPGTGRAFF. The CDR3 DNA reads TGTGCCCCCGGGACAGGGAGAGCTTTCTTT.

On this clone: An end of the junction differs from the germline gene, which may be a read error. The chain recombines TRBV19 with TRBJ1-2; D uncertain. The CDR3 spans 12 residues. Germline lookup yields CDR1 LNHDA and CDR2 SQIVND (reference sequence). The CDR3: CASSIEGRATCF. The CDR3 DNA reads as TGTGCCAGTAGTATAGAAGGACGCGCTACATGTTTC.

The gene calls are TRBV6-6 and TRBJ1-5; no firm D call. The V end lost 3 bases, the J end lost 6 bases, and 9 bases lay between the germline ends. The germline gives CDR1 MNHNY, CDR2 SVGAGI (reference sequence). CDR3 length: 13 residues. The CDR3 loop is CASSYGSRQPQHF. The CDR3 nucleotides are TGTGCCAGCAGTTATGGGAGCCGTCAGCCCCAGCATTTT.

The rearrangement links TRBV10-1 to TRBJ1-5, with 10 bases matching TRBD1. Looked up from germline, CDR1 is WNHNN and CDR2 is SYGVQD (reference sequence). Trimming cost V 6 bases and J 5 bases; bases outside gene matches: 4. The CDR3 consists of 14 residues. CDR3: CASSDGQGDQPQHF. In nucleotides, the CDR3 is TGCGCCAGCAGCGACGGACAGGGGGATCAGCCCCAGCATTTT.

The rearrangement links TRBV12-5 to TRBJ1-1; D unresolved. V lost 7 bases, J lost 3 bases, and 6 bases lay in between. The CDR3 sequence is 11 residues long. Germline-derived CDR1 and CDR2 are LGHNT and FRNRAP. DNA for the CDR3: TGTGCTAGTGCAGTGGACACTGAAGCTTTCTTT. Its protein is CASAVDTEAFF.

This clone showed up just once. The chain uses TRBV27 and TRBJ2-1, with TRBD2 matching over 7 bases. Germline V gene data show CDR1 as MNHEY and CDR2 as SMNVEV (reference sequence). This CDR3 region has 16 residues. Trimming cost V 5 bases and J 6 bases; bases outside gene matches: 13. Written as DNA, the CDR3 is TGTGCCAGCAGTCCATCGGGGGGAGTCCTCATCAATGAGCAGTTCTTC. Encoded protein: CASSPSGGVLINEQFF.

This clone was observed a single time. This chain joins TRBV5-1 and TRBJ1-2; D not certain. V was clipped by 0 bases and J by 4 bases, with 10 bases between them. This CDR3 spans 14 amino acids. Per the germline V gene, CDR1 is SGHRS and CDR2 is YFSETQ. The CDR3 DNA is TGCGCCAGCAGCTTGGCCGTGGGTTCCTATGGCTACACCTTC. Its translation: CASSLAVGSYGYTF.

This sequence joins TRBV5-1 and TRBJ2-7; maybe TRBD1 (5 bases). The CDR3 contains 14 residues. Looked up from germline, CDR1 is SGHRS and CDR2 is YFSETQ. V dropped 5 bases and J dropped 0 bases, with 12 bases sitting between them. The chain's CDR3 is CASSSDTYSYEQYF. CDR3 sequence (DNA): TGCGCCAGCAGTTCGGACACATACTCCTACGAGCAGTACTTC.

This clone has just one count. V gene TRBV5-1 combines with J gene TRBJ1-4; D perhaps matches TRBD1 (6 bases). CDR1 SGHRS and CDR2 YFSETQ come from the germline V gene. The CDR3 sequence is 15 residues long. V was shortened by 0 bases and J by 3 bases, with 9 bases between the two germline ends. The CDR3 sequence: CASSLGTAANEKLFF. The CDR3 bases are TGCGCCAGCAGCTTGGGGACAGCGGCTAATGAAAAACTGTTTTTT. The variable domain in full, with the rest retrieved from reference TRBV5-1 and TRBJ1-4, is KAGVTQTPRYLIKTRGQQVTLSCSPISGHRSVSWYQQTPGQGLQFLFEYFSETQRNKGNFPGRFSGRQFSNSRSEMNVSTLELGDSALYLCASSLGTAANEKLFFGSGTQLSVL.

The chain links TRBV30 to TRBJ1-5, with D possibly TRBD1 on 6 matching bases. The germline V and J ends were trimmed by 2 bases and 3 bases, with 14 bases remaining between them. Germline CDR1 and CDR2: GTSNPN and SVGIG (reference sequence). This CDR3 is 15 amino acids long. The CDR3 loop is CAWSYRTALNQPQHF. The CDR3 nucleotides read TGTGCCTGGAGTTACCGGACAGCTCTCAATCAGCCCCAGCATTTT.

The rearrangement uses TRBV7-2 and TRBJ1-2; 10 nucleotides line up with TRBD1. With V trimmed by 5 bases and J by 7 bases, 13 bases remained unmatched. CDR1 and CDR2 (germline): SGHTA, FQGNSA. This CDR3 is 16 amino acids long. CDR3 sequence (DNA): TGTGCCAGCAGCAAGTTGGCTGGACAGGGGGAAGCTGGCTACACCTTC. Protein sequence: CASSKLAGQGEAGYTF.

Remarks on this clone: At one boundary the junction diverges from the germline segment, which might be a read error. V gene TRBV27 combines with J gene TRBJ2-7; 13 nucleotides line up with TRBD2. CDR1 MNHEY and CDR2 SMNVEV come from the germline V gene (reference sequence). The CDR3 totals 13 residues. The CDR3 region is CASSLSPGTSGIF. CDR3 DNA sequence: TGTGCCAGCAGTTTATCTCCCGGGACTAGCGGGATTTTC.

The J gene is TRBJ2-3, the V gene TRBV3-1 (or the pseudogene TRBV3-2), with 10 nucleotides matching TRBD2. Germline values: CDR1 LGHDT, CDR2 YNNKEL (reference sequence). The V segment lost 5 bases and the J segment 4 bases; nucleotides outside the gene matches: 3. This CDR3 has 14 residues. The CDR3 region is CASSFLAGADTQYF. CDR3 nucleotide sequence: TGTGCCAGCAGCTTTCTAGCGGGGGCAGATACGCAGTATTTT.

The chain couples TRBV4-1 to TRBJ2-7, with 16 bases lining up with TRBD2. The CDR3 length is 17 residues. J lost 5 bases, V lost 6 bases, and 10 bases had no gene match. Per germline, CDR1 MGHRA and CDR2 YSYEKL. In DNA form, the CDR3 reads TGCGCCAGCAGGAGAGGGGGACTAGCGGGAGGGCAGGACGAGCAGTACTTC. This translates into CASRRGGLAGGQDEQYF.

This sequence joins TRBV9 and TRBJ1-5, with D possibly matching TRBD1 (6 bases). Trimming cost V 5 bases and J 2 bases, with 11 bases left between them. Germline CDR1 reads SGDLS; CDR2 reads YYNGEE. This CDR3 is 14 amino acids long. This chain's CDR3 is CASSTGSGNQPQHF. The CDR3 region has the DNA TGTGCCAGCAGTACAGGGTCAGGCAATCAGCCCCAGCATTTT.

This chain connects TRBV6-5 to TRBJ2-2; TRBD1 aligns across 10 bases. The CDR3 totals 15 residues. The V and J ends lost 6 bases and 5 bases, in that order; junction bases with no gene match: 6. Germline loops: CDR1 MNHEY, CDR2 SVGAGI. This CDR3 reads CASRRDRGRTGELFF. CDR3 coding DNA: TGTGCCAGCAGACGAGACAGGGGGCGAACCGGGGAGCTGTTTTTT.

The chain carries TRBV3-1 (or the pseudogene TRBV3-2) and TRBJ1-1; TRBD1 might be the D (6 bases). This CDR3 has 13 amino acids. Germline assignment: CDR1 LGHDT and CDR2 YNNKEL (reference sequence). Trimming stripped 5 bases from V and 5 bases from J, with 12 bases between. The CDR3 region has the DNA TGTGCCAGCAGCTTTAACAGGGATACTGAAGCTTTCTTT. Translating it yields CASSFNRDTEAFF.

The V call is TRBV5-4, the J call TRBJ2-7; 7 bases match TRBD1. Germline trimming cut 4 bases from V and 7 bases from J; bases unmatched to any gene: 14. Looked up from germline, CDR1 is SGHNT and CDR2 is YYREEE (reference sequence). The CDR3 spans 15 residues. CDR3 nucleotides: TGTGCCAGCAGCAACCGGGACAGACAAACCTTTGAGCAGTACTTC. Amino acids: CASSNRDRQTFEQYF.

The CDR3 region has the DNA TGTGCCAGCAGCCAAGGAGCGACAGGGGTCTCCTACGAGCAGTACTTC. This gives the protein CASSQGATGVSYEQYF. J is TRBJ2-7 and V is TRBV4-2, with 8 bases fitting TRBD1. Germline-derived CDR1 and CDR2 are LGHNA and YNFKEQ. The V and J ends lost 1 base and 0 bases, in that order; junction bases with no gene match: 5. The CDR3 loop spans 16 amino acids.

The V call is TRBV29-1, the J call TRBJ2-7; a weak D match, TRBD1 (5 bases). This CDR3 is built from 11 residues. Trimming left V 7 bases short and J 6 bases short, with 13 bases between. CDR1 and CDR2 (germline): SQVTM, ANQGSEA. The CDR3 sequence: CSATAGREQYF. The DNA for the CDR3 is TGCAGCGCCACCGCAGGGCGCGAGCAGTACTTC.

V and J are TRBV5-6 and TRBJ2-1; D not resolved. The CDR3 loop spans 12 amino acids. Germline lookup yields CDR1 SGHDT and CDR2 YYEEEE. V was trimmed by 0 bases and J by 8 bases, leaving 6 bases between them. The CDR3 DNA sequence: TGTGCCAGCAGCTTGGCCAGGCATGAGCAGTTCTTC. It encodes CASSLARHEQFF. The entire variable domain, with the rest obtained from reference TRBV5-6 and TRBJ2-1, is as follows: DAGVTQSPTHLIKTRGQQVTLRCSPKSGHDTVSWYQQALGQGPQFIFQYYEEEERQRGNFPDRFSGHQFPNYSSELNVNALLLGDSALYLCASSLARHEQFFGPGTRLTVL.

This clone was counted a single time. This chain connects TRBV5-4 to TRBJ1-4; maybe TRBD1 (6 bases). The length of the CDR3 is 17 residues. Germline V lookup: CDR1 SGHNT, CDR2 YYREEE (reference sequence). V was trimmed by 0 bases and J by 0 bases, leaving 12 bases between them. CDR3 residues: CASSLGQAPTTNEKLFF. CDR3 bases: TGTGCCAGCAGCTTGGGACAGGCTCCAACAACTAATGAAAAACTGTTTTTT.

The rearrangement joins TRBV12-3 or TRBV12-4 to TRBJ2-7, with D possibly matching TRBD2 (6 bases). This CDR3 region has 13 residues. V was clipped by 2 bases and J by 7 bases, with 12 bases between them. The DNA of the CDR3 is TGTGCCAGCAGTTTACTTAAAGGAGGGGAGCAGTACTTC. Protein: CASSLLKGGEQYF.

In this sample, this clone turned up once. The V and J genes are TRBV30 and TRBJ2-7; the D gene could be TRBD1 or TRBD2 (6 bases each). CDR3 size: 15 residues. V gave up 0 bases and J gave up 2 bases, with 14 bases separating them. Germline CDR1 is GTSNPN and CDR2 is SVGIG (reference sequence). The CDR3 DNA reads as TGTGCCTGGAGTGTACCGGGGGCCAACGCCTACGAGCAGTACTTC. This translates into CAWSVPGANAYEQYF.